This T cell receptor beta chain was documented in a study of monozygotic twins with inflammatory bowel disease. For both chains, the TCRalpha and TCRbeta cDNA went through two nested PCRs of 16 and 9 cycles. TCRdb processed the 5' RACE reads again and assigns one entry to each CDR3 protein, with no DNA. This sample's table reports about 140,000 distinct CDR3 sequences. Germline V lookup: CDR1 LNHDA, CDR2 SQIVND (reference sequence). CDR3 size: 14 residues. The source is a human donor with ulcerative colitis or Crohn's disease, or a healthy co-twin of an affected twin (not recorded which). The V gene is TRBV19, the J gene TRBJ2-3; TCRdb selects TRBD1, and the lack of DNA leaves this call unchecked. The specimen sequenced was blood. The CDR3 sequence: CTSSEGQNTATHYF.